What follows is one TCR beta chain and its context. Its specificity is not known. This entry is derived from a study of beta chain features in type 1 diabetes. Study-wide findings and caveats: There was a moderate but significant shortening of TCRB CDR3s in all four CD4+ subsets of Type 1 diabetes patients.

Isolated RNA was reverse transcribed in full, so expressed TCRB transcripts were sequenced. The method was immunoSEQ multiplex PCR; TCRdb's version includes in-frame clones alone and lacks a portion of them. This table holds about 360,000 clones, roughly an eighth found once. V was pared by 0 bases and J by 3 bases, with 5 bases between. The CDR3 is 13 residues long. Germline V gives CDR1 SEHNR, CDR2 FQNEAQ (reference sequence). The source is a man aged 18 to 29 in good health. The chain joins TRBV7-9 to TRBJ2-5; D not resolved. The source material was naive CD4+ T cells from blood. Written as DNA, the CDR3 is TGTGCCAGCAGCTTAGCCCCCGAAGAGACCCAGTACTTC. Protein product: CASSLAPEETQYF.